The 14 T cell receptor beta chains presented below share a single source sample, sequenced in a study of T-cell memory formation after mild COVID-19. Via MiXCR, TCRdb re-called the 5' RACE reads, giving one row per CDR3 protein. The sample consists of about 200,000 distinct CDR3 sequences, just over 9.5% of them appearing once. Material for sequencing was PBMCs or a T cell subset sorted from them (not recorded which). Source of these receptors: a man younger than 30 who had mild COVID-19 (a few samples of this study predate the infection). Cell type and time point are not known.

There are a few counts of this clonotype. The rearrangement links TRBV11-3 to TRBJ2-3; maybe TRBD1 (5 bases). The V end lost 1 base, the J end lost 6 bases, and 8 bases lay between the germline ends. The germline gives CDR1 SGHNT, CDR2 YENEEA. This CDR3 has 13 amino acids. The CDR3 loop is CASSLAQEDTQYF. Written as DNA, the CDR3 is TGTGCCAGCAGCTTAGCACAGGAGGATACGCAGTATTTT.

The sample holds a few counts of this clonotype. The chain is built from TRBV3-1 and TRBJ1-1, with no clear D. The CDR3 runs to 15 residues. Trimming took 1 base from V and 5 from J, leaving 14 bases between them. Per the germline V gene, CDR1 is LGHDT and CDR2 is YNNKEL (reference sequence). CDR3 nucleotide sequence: TGTGCCAGCAGCCAAGGGGCAGGCTACGGGACTGAAGCTTTCTTT. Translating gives CASSQGAGYGTEAFF.

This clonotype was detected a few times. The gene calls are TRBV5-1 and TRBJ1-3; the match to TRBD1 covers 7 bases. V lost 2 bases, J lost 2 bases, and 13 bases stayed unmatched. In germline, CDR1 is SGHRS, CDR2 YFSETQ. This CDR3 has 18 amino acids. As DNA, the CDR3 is TGCGCCAGCAGCTTCGGACAGGTTCGAGACGGGCCTGGAAACACCATATATTTT. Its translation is CASSFGQVRDGPGNTIYF.

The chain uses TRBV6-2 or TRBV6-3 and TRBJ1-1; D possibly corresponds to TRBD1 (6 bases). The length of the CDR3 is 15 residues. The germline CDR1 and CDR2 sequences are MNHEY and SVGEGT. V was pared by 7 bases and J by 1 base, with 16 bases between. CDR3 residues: CASTYTGQPNTEAFF. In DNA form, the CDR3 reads TGTGCCAGCACCTATACGGGACAACCGAACACTGAAGCTTTCTTT.

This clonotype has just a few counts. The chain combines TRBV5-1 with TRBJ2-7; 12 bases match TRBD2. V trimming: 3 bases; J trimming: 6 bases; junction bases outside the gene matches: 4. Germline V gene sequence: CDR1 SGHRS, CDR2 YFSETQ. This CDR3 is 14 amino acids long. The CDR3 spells CASSSSGGAGEQYF. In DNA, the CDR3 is TGCGCCAGCAGCTCTAGCGGGGGGGCCGGCGAGCAGTACTTC.

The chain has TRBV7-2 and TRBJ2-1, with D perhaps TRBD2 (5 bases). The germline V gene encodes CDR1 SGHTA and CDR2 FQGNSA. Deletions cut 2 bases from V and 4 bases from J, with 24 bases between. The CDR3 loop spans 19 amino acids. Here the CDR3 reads CASSLNSPLGSQRYNEQFF. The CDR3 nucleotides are TGTGCCAGCAGCTTAAATTCTCCCCTTGGGAGCCAGCGTTACAATGAGCAGTTCTTC.

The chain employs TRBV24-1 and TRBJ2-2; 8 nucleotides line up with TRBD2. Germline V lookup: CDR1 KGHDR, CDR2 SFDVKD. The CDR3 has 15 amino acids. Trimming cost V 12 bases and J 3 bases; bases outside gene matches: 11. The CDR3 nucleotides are TGTGCCGCTTACTCCGGGACTAGGGACACCGGGGAGCTGTTTTTT. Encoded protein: CAAYSGTRDTGELFF.

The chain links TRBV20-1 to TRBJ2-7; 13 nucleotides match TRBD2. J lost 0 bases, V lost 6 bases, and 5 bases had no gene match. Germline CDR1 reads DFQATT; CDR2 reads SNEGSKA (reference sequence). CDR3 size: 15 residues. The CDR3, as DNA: TGCAGTGCCCGGACTAGCGGGGGTCCCTCCTACGAGCAGTACTTC. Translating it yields CSARTSGGPSYEQYF.

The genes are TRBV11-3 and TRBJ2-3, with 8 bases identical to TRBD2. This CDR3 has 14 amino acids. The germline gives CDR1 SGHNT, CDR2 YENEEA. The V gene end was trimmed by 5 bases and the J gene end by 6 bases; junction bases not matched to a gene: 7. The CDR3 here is CASSGGGPWDTQYF. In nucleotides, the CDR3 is TGTGCCAGCAGCGGCGGGGGGCCTTGGGATACGCAGTATTTT.

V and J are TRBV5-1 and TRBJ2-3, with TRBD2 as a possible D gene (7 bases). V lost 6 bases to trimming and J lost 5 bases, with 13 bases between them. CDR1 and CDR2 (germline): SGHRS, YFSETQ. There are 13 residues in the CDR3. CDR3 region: CASNVGGQDTQYF. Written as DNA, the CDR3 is TGCGCCAGCAACGTGGGGGGGCAAGATACGCAGTATTTT.

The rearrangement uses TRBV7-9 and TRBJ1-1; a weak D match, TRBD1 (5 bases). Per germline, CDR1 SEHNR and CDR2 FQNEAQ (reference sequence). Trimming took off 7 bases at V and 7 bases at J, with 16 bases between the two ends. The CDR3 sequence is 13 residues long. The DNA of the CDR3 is TGTGCCAGCAACTGGGGGTCGGGGGGTGAAGCTTTCTTT. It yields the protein CASNWGSGGEAFF.

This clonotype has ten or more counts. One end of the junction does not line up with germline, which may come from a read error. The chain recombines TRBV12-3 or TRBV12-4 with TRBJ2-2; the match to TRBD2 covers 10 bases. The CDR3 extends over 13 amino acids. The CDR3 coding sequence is TGTGCCAGCAGTCTAGCGGGGGCCGGGGAGCTGTTTTTT. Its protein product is CASSLAGAGELFF.

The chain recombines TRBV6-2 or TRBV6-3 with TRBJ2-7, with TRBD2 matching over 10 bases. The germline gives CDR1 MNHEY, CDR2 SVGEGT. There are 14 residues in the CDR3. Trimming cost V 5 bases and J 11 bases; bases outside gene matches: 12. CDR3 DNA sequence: TGTGCCAGCAGTGCCAGACTAGCGGGCAAAGCGGAGTACTTC. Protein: CASSARLAGKAEYF.

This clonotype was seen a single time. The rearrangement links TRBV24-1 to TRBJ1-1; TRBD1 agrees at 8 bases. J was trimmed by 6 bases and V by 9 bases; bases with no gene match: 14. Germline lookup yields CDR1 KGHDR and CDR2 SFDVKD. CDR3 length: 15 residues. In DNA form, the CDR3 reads TGTGCCACCTCCACATCCCAGGGGGCGACGGCTGAAGCTTTCTTT. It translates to CATSTSQGATAEAFF.